This T cell receptor beta chain originates from a study of blood T cell repertoires in COVID-19 (dated by TCRdb to the early 2020s). At the level of the whole study: Samples from collaborators originated in the United States, Italy and Spain and spanned both the acute and convalescent phases of COVID-19. The prospective study material was composed of cDNA or gDNA derived from T cells, B-cell-depleted T cells, or PBMCs. The dataset comprised deeply sampled blood TCRbeta repertoires from subjects exposed to, actively infected with, or recovered from COVID-19. The repertoires were released in a freely available public database meant as a resource for research on the immune response to SARS-CoV-2. Samples were obtained from the ongoing ImmuneRACE study (first 160 participants) and from about 1,300 subjects provided by 6 global collaborators. Sample metadata almost always included a de-identified subject ID, COVID-19 status, age in years and sex. HLA class I and class II types, where available, came from metadata supplied by the sample provider rather than from assay-based typing. Study-wide conclusions, independent of this receptor: The quantity of clinical and demographic metadata differed by source and by participant and was supplied without curation.

TCRbeta CDR3 regions were amplified from genomic DNA by means of the immunoSEQ Assay, a bias-controlled multiplex PCR. The original pipeline was this. Within the assay, amplification of reference gene primers was used to estimate how many nucleated cells each sample contained. To quantify the absolute abundance of each unique TCRbeta CDR3 rearrangement, sequence reads were collapsed and filtered. For each sample, productive Simpson clonality was calculated as the square root of Simpson's diversity index over productive rearrangements. Drawn from immuneACCESS, this table holds only the in-frame rearrangements with V and J called that TCRdb kept. Clones are partly lost; checked studies trace under half to an unresolved V gene and leave the rest unexplained. Clone size and V and J calls were adopted from that table, with D and trimming inferred from the DNA. The sample includes about 170,000 clones, with 84% observed a single time. The top ten clones comprise 7.7% of the sample.

On this clone itself: No cognate antigen has been identified for it. No base quality values were provided; no much bigger clone lies one nucleotide off.

The germline V gene (reference sequence) sets CDR1 to LNHDA and CDR2 to SQIVND. V loses 4 bases, J loses 5 bases, and the germline ends lie 17 bases apart. The CDR3 has 15 amino acids, counting the end cysteine and phenylalanine. Solely the CDR3 DNA is kept, with 45 bases framed from the first base. Another Seattle source contributed samples from volunteer blood donors who had recovered from COVID-19. The collaborating institutions used their own protocols to collect whole blood in K2EDTA tubes. For TCRbeta analysis, collaborators shipped samples in one of three forms: frozen whole blood, isolated PBMCs, or DNA extracted from either of those sample types.

This receptor was obtained from a man aged 40-49 years who had recovered from COVID-19. Sequencing input: peripheral blood. Rearrangement joined TRBV19 to TRBJ2-5, and the D gene may be TRBD1, 6 bases matching. This receptor carries the CDR3 CASSTQGPVGETQYF. The nucleotide sequence reads TGTGCCAGTAGTACGCAGGGGCCGGTGGGGGAGACCCAGTACTTC.